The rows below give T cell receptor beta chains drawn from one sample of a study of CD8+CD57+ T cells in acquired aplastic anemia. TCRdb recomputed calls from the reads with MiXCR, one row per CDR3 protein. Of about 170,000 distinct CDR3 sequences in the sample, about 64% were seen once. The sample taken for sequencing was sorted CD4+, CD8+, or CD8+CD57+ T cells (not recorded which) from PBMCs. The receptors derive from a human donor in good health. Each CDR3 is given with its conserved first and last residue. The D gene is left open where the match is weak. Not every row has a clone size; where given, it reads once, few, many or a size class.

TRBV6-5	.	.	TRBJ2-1	TGTGCCAGCAGTACCCCCGGCAGGAGCTCCTACAATGAGCAGTTCTTC	CASSTPGRSSYNEQFF
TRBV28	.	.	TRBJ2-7	TGTGCCAGCAAGAACGGCCCTTACGAGCAGTACTTC	CASKNGPYEQYF
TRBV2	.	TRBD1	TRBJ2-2	TGTGCCAGCAGCCCCGGGACAGGGGGTGTTGGGGAGCTGTTTTTT	CASSPGTGGVGELFF
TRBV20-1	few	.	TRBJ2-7	TGCAGTGCTAGATACCCGGGGGACCGAAGCTCCTACGAGCAGTACTTC	CSARYPGDRSSYEQYF
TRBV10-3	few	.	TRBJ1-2	TGTGCCATCAGTGGTACCGGCGACTATGGCTACACCTTC	CAISGTGDYGYTF
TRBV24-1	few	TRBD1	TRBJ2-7	TGTGCCACCAGTGATTTCCAACAGGGGGCCTACGAGCAGTACTTC	CATSDFQQGAYEQYF
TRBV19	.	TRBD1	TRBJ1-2	TGTGCCAGTAGTAGAGGGGGACAGCTCTATGGCTACACCTTC	CASSRGGQLYGYTF
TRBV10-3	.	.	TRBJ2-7	TGTGCCATCAGTGAGGAGCAGTCCGAGCAGTACTTC	CAISEEQSEQYF
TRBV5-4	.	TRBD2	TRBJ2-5	TGTGCCAGCAGCTTTGTCTCGGGACTAGGGGCAGAGACCCAGTACTTC	CASSFVSGLGAETQYF
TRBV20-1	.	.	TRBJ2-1	TGCAGTGCTAGAAACAATGGCGCTGAGCAGTTCTTC	CSARNNGAEQFF
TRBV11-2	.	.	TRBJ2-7	TGTGCCAGCAGCTTGCCAATCGGCAGGCACGACGAGCAGTACTTC	CASSLPIGRHDEQYF
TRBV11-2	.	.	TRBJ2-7	TGTGCCAGCAGCCCCGGCGCAGGGACGGACGAGCAGTACTTC	CASSPGAGTDEQYF
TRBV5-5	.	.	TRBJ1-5	TGTGCCAGCAGCTTGACGGTTCTTAGCAATCAGCCCCAGCATTTT	CASSLTVLSNQPQHF
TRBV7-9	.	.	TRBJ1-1	TGTGTCAGCAGCTTATCGGGGGCTGTTGAAGCTTTCTTT	CVSSLSGAVEAFF
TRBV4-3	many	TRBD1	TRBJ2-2	TGCGCCAGCAGCCAGGGGGACAGAGGGTTTGGCGGGGAGCTGTTTTTT	CASSQGDRGFGGELFF
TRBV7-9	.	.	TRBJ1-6	TGTGCCAGCAGCTTTGGGGCCTTTGGACCCCTCCACTTT	CASSFGAFGPLHF
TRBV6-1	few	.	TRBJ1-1	TGTGCCAGCACGCTAACCGACACTGAAGCTTTCTTT	CASTLTDTEAFF
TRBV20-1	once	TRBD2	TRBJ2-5	TGCAGTGCTAGAGATCGCTCTAGCGGGAGGAAATGGGGAGAGACCCAGTACTTC	CSARDRSSGRKWGETQYF
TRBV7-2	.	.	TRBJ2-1	TGTGCCAGCAGCTTAGCCGCCACCCACAATGAGCAGTTCTTC	CASSLAATHNEQFF
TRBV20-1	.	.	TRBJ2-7	TGCAGTGCTAGAGCGGGAGTATTCTACGAGCAGTACTTC	CSARAGVFYEQYF
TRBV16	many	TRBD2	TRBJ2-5	TGTGCCAGCAGCCAATCTAATAGCGGGACAACCCAGTACTTC	CASSQSNSGTTQYF
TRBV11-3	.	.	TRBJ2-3	TGTGCCAGTAGTAAAGAGTCCTGGGATACGCAGTATTTT	CASSKESWDTQYF
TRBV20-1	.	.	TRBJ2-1	TGCAGTGCCAGGAGGAACCCTTTCGATGAGCAGTTCTTC	CSARRNPFDEQFF